This TCR beta chain was profiled in a study of blood T cell repertoires in COVID-19 (dated by TCRdb to 2020 to 2021). The study in broad terms: Collaborator samples came from the United States, Italy and Spain and covered acute and convalescent phases of COVID-19. The material from the prospective study consisted of cDNA or gDNA derived from T cells, B-cell-depleted T cells, or PBMCs. Deeply sampled blood TCRbeta repertoires from subjects exposed to, actively infected with, or recovered from COVID-19 were included in the dataset. The repertoires were released in a freely available public database meant as a resource for research on the immune response to SARS-CoV-2. The samples were drawn from the first 160 participants of the ongoing ImmuneRACE study and from some 1,300 subjects provided by 6 global collaborators. The sample metadata nearly always contained a de-identified subject ID, COVID-19 status, age in years and sex. Where available, HLA class I and class II types were taken from metadata supplied by the sample provider and were not determined by assay-based typing. What the authors observed across the whole study: The quantity of clinical and demographic metadata differed by source and by participant and was supplied without curation.

The immunoSEQ Assay, a bias-controlled multiplex PCR, was used to amplify TCRbeta CDR3 regions from genomic DNA. Turning to the authors' computational methods: Nucleated cell counts per sample were estimated from amplification of reference gene primers within the assay. Sequence reads were collapsed and filtered to measure the absolute abundance of every unique TCRbeta CDR3 rearrangement. For each sample, productive Simpson clonality was calculated as the square root of Simpson's diversity index across productive rearrangements. In TCRdb, the immuneACCESS table is reduced to in-frame sequences with V and J assigned. These tables do not hold every clone; where another copy was compared, an unresolved V gene accounts for under half, and the others remain unexplained. V, J and clone size derive from that table, while D and trimming were established from the DNA sequence. This sample gives fewer than 300,000 clones in total; less than 85% of them show up just once. Under 3.5% of the sample is held by the ten biggest clonotypes.

Taken from cysteine to phenylalanine, the CDR3 has 14 residues. The entry retains the CDR3 DNA only, 42 bases that are in frame from base 1. The germline V gene (reference sequence) specifies SEHNR as CDR1 and FQNEAQ as CDR2. Trimming removed 3 bases from V and 4 bases from J, leaving 7 bases between the germline ends. This clone was counted at least ten times. Its target antigen remains unknown. No clone much larger than this one lies a single base away; base qualities are absent. Whole blood was collected in K2EDTA tubes by collaborating institutions according to the institutions' own protocols. For TCRbeta analysis, collaborators shipped samples in one of three forms: frozen whole blood, isolated PBMCs, or DNA extracted from either of those sample types.

The chain was built from TRBV7-9 and TRBJ1-6; the D gene remains uncertain. Sequencing used peripheral blood. The clonotype was recovered from a woman between 18 and 30 years old with acute or convalescent COVID-19. The sequenced DNA is TGTGCCAGCAGCTTTGCGGATTATAATTCACCCCTCCACTTT. Its coded protein is CASSFADYNSPLHF.